Here is one T cell receptor beta chain with its context. The data belong to a study of blood T cell repertoires in COVID-19. Profiling relied on immunoSEQ multiplex PCR, and the TCRdb table lists in-frame clones only, not all of them. The sample yields 70,000 or so clones, roughly 87% seen once. Sequenced sample: peripheral blood. The receptor was derived from a woman aged 18-35 years with acute or convalescent COVID-19.

CDR3 in amino acids: CASSYYAGATDTQYF. CDR3 nucleotide sequence: TGTGCCAGCAGTTACTACGCGGGAGCCACAGATACGCAGTATTTT. This chain uses TRBV6-2 or TRBV6-3 with TRBJ2-3, with 7 bases lining up with TRBD2. The CDR3 is 15 amino acids. In germline, CDR1 is MNHEY, CDR2 SVGEGT. J lost 2 bases, V lost 1 base, and 3 bases had no gene match.